This TCR beta chain was captured in a study of blood T cell repertoires in COVID-19. In the study overall: T cells, B-cell-depleted T cells, or PBMCs provided the cDNA or gDNA that served as material.

The CDR3 has 15 residues. J gave up 5 bases and V 4 bases, and 9 bases lay outside the gene matches. CDR1 is SGHNT, CDR2 YYREEE, per germline (reference sequence). Sequencing was performed with immunoSEQ multiplex PCR; in TCRdb, only in-frame clones are kept and a portion is missing. Of about 250,000 clones detected, about 91% appear once; the ten largest clones hold approximately 1.3%. Sequencing was performed on peripheral blood. The chain is built from TRBV5-4 and TRBJ2-5, with 9 bases lining up with TRBD1. This clonotype originated in an elderly man with acute or convalescent COVID-19. The CDR3: CASSRGTGREETQYF. The CDR3, as DNA: TGTGCCAGCAGCCGTGGGACAGGGAGGGAGGAGACCCAGTACTTC.